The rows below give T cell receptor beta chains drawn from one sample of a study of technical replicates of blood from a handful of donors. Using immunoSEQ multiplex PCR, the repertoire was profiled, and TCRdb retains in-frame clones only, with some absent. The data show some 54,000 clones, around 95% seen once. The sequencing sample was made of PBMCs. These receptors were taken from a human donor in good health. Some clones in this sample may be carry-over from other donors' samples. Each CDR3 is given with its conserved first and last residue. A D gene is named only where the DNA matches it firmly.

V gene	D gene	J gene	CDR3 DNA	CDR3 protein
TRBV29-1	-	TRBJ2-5	TGCAGCGTTGAAGATCCTCTCAGGGCCATGGGGGAGACCCAGTACTTC	CSVEDPLRAMGETQYF
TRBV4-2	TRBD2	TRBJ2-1	TGTGCCAGCAGCCAAGCGGGGGGGGCGTTCTTC	CASSQAGGAFF
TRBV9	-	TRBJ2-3	TGTGCCAGCAGCGCCGGCGACTGGAATACGCAGTATTTT	CASSAGDWNTQYF
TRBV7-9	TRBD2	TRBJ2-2	TGTGCCAGCAGCAAGACTAGCGGGAGTACCGGGGAGCTGTTTTTT	CASSKTSGSTGELFF
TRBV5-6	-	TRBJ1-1	TGTGCCAGCAGCTTGTTGGTGGGCGCTGAAGCTTTCTTT	CASSLLVGAEAFF
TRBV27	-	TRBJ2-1	TGTGCCAGCAGTTTTACATTTTACAATGAGCAGTTCTTC	CASSFTFYNEQFF
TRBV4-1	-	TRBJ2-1	TGCGCCAGCAGCCAAGAGAGGAGTGAGCAGTTCTTC	CASSQERSEQFF
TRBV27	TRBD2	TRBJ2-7	TGTGCCAGCACATCGCGACTAGCGGGAGGGTACGAGCAGTACTTC	CASTSRLAGGYEQYF
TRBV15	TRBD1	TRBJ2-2	TGTGCCACCAGCGACCAGGACAGGGGTGACACCGGGGAGCTGTTTTTT	CATSDQDRGDTGELFF
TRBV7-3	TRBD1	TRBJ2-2	TGTGCCAGCAGCTTCGGACAGGGTATAAGCGGGGAGCTGTTTTTT	CASSFGQGISGELFF
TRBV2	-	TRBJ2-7	TGTGCCAGCAGTGAACCTAGCGTGAACTACGAGCAGTACTTC	CASSEPSVNYEQYF
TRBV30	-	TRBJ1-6	TGTGCCTGGAGCAGTCGCTTGTTCGTCCACTTT	CAWSSRLFVHF
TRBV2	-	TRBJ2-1	TGTGCCAGCAGTGAAGCGCTTCGGGGTAAGGTAAAGCAGTTCTTC	CASSEALRGKVKQFF
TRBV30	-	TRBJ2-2	TGTGCCTGGAGTGTCGGTGTCACCGGGGAGCTGTTTTTT	CAWSVGVTGELFF
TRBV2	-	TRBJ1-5	TGTGCCAGCAGTTCCAGACAGGTCCAATACCCCCAGCATTTT	CASSSRQVQYPQHF
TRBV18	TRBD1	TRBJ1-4	TGTGCCAGCTCACCATTCAGGGGGCTCGGCGAAAAACTGTTTTTT	CASSPFRGLGEKLFF
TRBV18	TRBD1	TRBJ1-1	TGTGCCAGCTCACCCGGACAGGGCGGGACCACTGAAGCTTTCTTT	CASSPGQGGTTEAFF